The 20 T cell receptor beta chains below come from one sample, sequenced in a study of vaccination effects on CD4 cells after COVID-19. What these receptors recognize is not known. Sequencing was preceded by expansion of antigen-specific CD4+ T cells with viral peptide pools in the ViraFEST assay. Cells that had been cultured for 9 to 10 days were the source of isolated CD4+ T cells. Participants were vaccinated with two doses of either the BNT162b2 or mRNA-1273 vaccine. The table came from immunoSEQ multiplex PCR; TCRdb's copy has only in-frame clones and leaves some out. The sample yields around 30,000 clones, around 70% seen once. The input for sequencing was CD4+ T cells from PBMCs cultured with HCoV-NL63 spike peptides, taken after COVID-19 vaccination. Source of these receptors: a human donor who received a COVID-19 vaccine.

The J gene is TRBJ1-2, the V gene TRBV6-5; 7 positions agree with TRBD1. V lost 5 bases to trimming and J lost 4 bases; unmatched junction nucleotides: 10. Germline V gene sequence: CDR1 MNHEY, CDR2 SVGAGI. The CDR3 totals 15 residues. This chain's CDR3 is CASSLDRVGFYGYTF. The CDR3, as DNA: TGTGCCAGCAGTCTTGACAGGGTGGGCTTCTATGGCTACACCTTC.

This clone has only one observation. DNA for the CDR3: TGTGCCAGCAGTTCCTCCGTGAGTGTTAGCTATGGCTACACCTTC. Amino acid sequence: CASSSSVSVSYGYTF. The gene calls are TRBV6-5 and TRBJ1-2; D is unclear. The CDR3 has 15 amino acids. Germline loops: CDR1 MNHEY, CDR2 SVGAGI. V lost 4 bases and J lost 4, with 16 bases in between.

V and J are TRBV6-5 and TRBJ1-2; possible D gene TRBD1, 5 bases. The germline gives CDR1 MNHEY, CDR2 SVGAGI. The CDR3 is 15 residues long. V was clipped by 5 bases and J by 4 bases, with 17 bases between them. The CDR3 DNA follows: TGTGCCAGCAGTCCATCGGGGACCCATAGCTATGGCTACACCTTC. This translates into CASSPSGTHSYGYTF.

The chain is built from TRBV15 and TRBJ2-7; tentatively, D is TRBD2 (5 bases). CDR3 size: 17 residues. Trimming left V 1 base short and J 0 bases short, with 16 bases between. Germline V gene lookup returns CDR1 LNHNV and CDR2 YYDKDF (reference sequence). The CDR3 DNA reads as TGTGCCACCAGCAGAGGACACCTTGGAGGAGACTCCTACGAGCAGTACTTC. Its protein is CATSRGHLGGDSYEQYF.

The V and J genes are TRBV19 and TRBJ1-2, with unresolved D. Germline V gene data show CDR1 as LNHDA and CDR2 as SQIVND (reference sequence). The CDR3 is 16 residues long. V was clipped by 3 bases and J by 4 bases, with 18 bases between them. In nucleotides, the CDR3 is TGTGCCAGTAGTATTGATCCTTCGGAACAGTCCTATGGCTACACCTTC. As protein: CASSIDPSEQSYGYTF. Full variable domain (outside the CDR3, taken from reference TRBV19 and TRBJ1-2): DGGITQSPKYLFRKEGQNVTLSCEQNLNHDAMYWYRQDPGQGLRLIYYSQIVNDFQKGDIAEGYSVSREKKESFPLTVTSAQKNPTAFYLCASSIDPSEQSYGYTFGSGTRLTVV.

The chain joins TRBV6-1 to TRBJ2-7; 7 bases match TRBD1. Germline loops: CDR1 MNHNS, CDR2 SASEGT. The CDR3 runs 15 residues. The V gene end was trimmed by 1 base and the J gene end by 4 bases; junction bases not matched to a gene: 7. CDR3 sequence: CASSEEGTGAYEQYF. DNA of the CDR3: TGTGCCAGCAGTGAAGAAGGAACAGGGGCGTACGAGCAGTACTTC.

V usage is TRBV18 and J usage is TRBJ2-5; no firm D call. Trimming took 6 bases from V and 4 from J, leaving 6 bases between them. The CDR3 runs to 11 residues. CDR1 is KGHSH and CDR2 is LQKENI in the germline V gene. The CDR3 region is CASSSGETQYF. In DNA, the CDR3 is TGTGCCAGCTCCTCAGGAGAGACCCAGTACTTC.

The V call is TRBV27, the J call TRBJ1-6, with 8 bases matching TRBD1. This CDR3 contains 16 residues. Per germline, CDR1 MNHEY and CDR2 SMNVEV (reference sequence). The J segment lost 9 bases and the V segment lost 5 bases, leaving 12 bases of the junction unmatched. The DNA for the CDR3 is TGTGCCAGCAGTCCGTGGACAGGGTCGTCGGGTTCACCCCTCCACTTT. It yields the protein CASSPWTGSSGSPLHF.

The V call is TRBV24-1, the J call TRBJ2-2, with unresolved D. Trimming removed 7 bases from V and 4 bases from J, with 6 bases in between. Germline V lookup: CDR1 KGHDR, CDR2 SFDVKD. The length of the CDR3 is 12 residues. The CDR3 DNA reads as TGTGCCACCAGCTCTCCCACCGGGGAGCTGTTTTTT. Translating it yields CATSSPTGELFF.

The chain has TRBV7-9 and TRBJ1-2, with 9 bases identical to TRBD1. V shed 4 bases, J shed 2 bases, and the junction held 8 bases outside the gene matches. The CDR3 runs to 16 residues. CDR1 and CDR2 from the germline V gene are SEHNR and FQNEAQ (reference sequence). In DNA, the CDR3 is TGTGCCAGCAGCTATTCGACAGGGGGAGGGAACTATGGCTACACCTTC. Its protein is CASSYSTGGGNYGYTF.

This chain connects TRBV7-2 to TRBJ2-5; 7 positions agree with TRBD1. V was clipped by 2 bases and J by 3 bases; unmatched bases: 0. Germline CDR1 reads SGHTA; CDR2 reads FQGNSA. CDR3 size: 13 residues. As DNA, the CDR3 is TGTGCCAGCAGCTTAACAGGGGAAGAGACCCAGTACTTC. This encodes CASSLTGEETQYF.

This chain connects TRBV6-5 to TRBJ2-7; D is possibly TRBD1 (6 bases). Per germline, CDR1 MNHEY and CDR2 SVGAGI. V shed 2 bases and J shed 4 bases, with 9 bases lying between them. The CDR3 sequence is 13 residues long. CDR3 amino acids: CASSYSQGYEQYF. For the CDR3, the DNA is TGTGCCAGCAGTTACAGTCAGGGGTACGAGCAGTACTTC.

The V call is TRBV7-2, the J call TRBJ2-5, with 11 nucleotides matching TRBD2. Trimming at V came to 1 base and at J to 5 bases, leaving 6 bases not matched to a gene. The CDR3 has 16 amino acids. Germline assignment: CDR1 SGHTA and CDR2 FQGNSA. CDR3 DNA: TGTGCCAGCAGCTTAGTTAGGGCTAGCGGGGGGGAGACCCAGTACTTC. Translating gives CASSLVRASGGETQYF.

This clone was observed once. The V gene is TRBV7-2, the J gene TRBJ2-1; TRBD2 matches at 12 bases. This CDR3 has 15 residues. Germline V lookup: CDR1 SGHTA, CDR2 FQGNSA. V gave up 5 bases and J gave up 7 bases; unmatched junction bases: 6. CDR3 DNA sequence: TGTGCCAGCAGCATCACTAGCGGGGGGACGAATGAGCAGTTCTTC. Protein product: CASSITSGGTNEQFF.

The chain uses TRBV19 and TRBJ1-1, with 9 bases matching TRBD1. Trimming at V came to 5 bases and at J to 5 bases, leaving 9 bases not matched to a gene. This CDR3 contains 15 residues. Looked up from germline, CDR1 is LNHDA and CDR2 is SQIVND (reference sequence). The CDR3 sequence is CASSYTDRGGTEAFF. CDR3 coding DNA: TGTGCCAGTAGTTATACCGACAGGGGGGGGACTGAAGCTTTCTTT.

This chain links TRBV5-1 with TRBJ2-7; a weak D match, TRBD2 (6 bases). Germline V gene data show CDR1 as SGHRS and CDR2 as YFSETQ. Trimming removed 2 bases from V and 3 bases from J, with 15 bases in between. There are 15 residues in the CDR3. CDR3 region: CASSFMLSGVYEQYF. The CDR3 coding sequence is TGCGCCAGCAGCTTCATGCTATCGGGGGTCTACGAGCAGTACTTC.

The V and J genes are TRBV5-4 and TRBJ2-3, with D uncertain. V was trimmed by 3 bases and J by 0 bases, leaving 14 bases between them. This CDR3 has 16 residues. CDR1 is SGHNT and CDR2 is YYREEE in the germline V gene (reference sequence). Here the CDR3 DNA reads TGTGCCAGCAGCTGGCCGATAGGAACGAGCACAGATACGCAGTATTTT. This sequence encodes CASSWPIGTSTDTQYF.

The rearrangement links TRBV12-3 or TRBV12-4 to TRBJ2-7; D might be TRBD2 (5 bases). The CDR3 is made up of 13 amino acids. Trimming took 3 bases from V and 4 from J, leaving 10 bases between them. In DNA, the CDR3 is TGTGCCAGCAGTTTTCGGGAAAGATACGAGCAGTACTTC. Its protein is CASSFRERYEQYF.

This clone is categorized as medium-sized. This rearrangement joins TRBV10-3 to TRBJ1-5; the D gene is possibly TRBD1 (6 bases). CDR1 ENHRY and CDR2 SYGVKD come from the germline V gene. This CDR3 is built from 15 residues. V lost 11 bases to trimming and J lost 1 base, with 18 bases between them. CDR3 loop: CAAQTGLESNQPQHF. The CDR3 bases are TGTGCCGCGCAGACAGGCCTTGAGAGCAATCAGCCCCAGCATTTT.

J is TRBJ1-2 and V is TRBV6-4; D call uncertain. CDR1 is MRHNA and CDR2 is SNTAGT in the germline V gene. The CDR3 is 14 amino acids. V lost 0 bases to trimming and J lost 2 bases, with 7 bases between them. The CDR3 loop reads CASSDSGGNYGYTF. The CDR3 DNA reads TGTGCCAGCAGTGACTCGGGCGGAAACTATGGCTACACCTTC.